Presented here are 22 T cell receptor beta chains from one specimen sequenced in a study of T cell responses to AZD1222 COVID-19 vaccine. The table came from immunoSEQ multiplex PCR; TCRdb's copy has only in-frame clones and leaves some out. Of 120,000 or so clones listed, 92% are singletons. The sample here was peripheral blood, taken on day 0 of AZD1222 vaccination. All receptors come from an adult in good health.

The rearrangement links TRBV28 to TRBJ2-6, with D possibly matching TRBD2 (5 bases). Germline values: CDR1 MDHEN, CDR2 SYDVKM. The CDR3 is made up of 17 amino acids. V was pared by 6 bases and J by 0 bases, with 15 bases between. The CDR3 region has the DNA TGTGCCAGCAGGGACTTTGGGAGAGGCTCTGGGGCCAACGTCCTGACTTTC. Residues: CASRDFGRGSGANVLTF.

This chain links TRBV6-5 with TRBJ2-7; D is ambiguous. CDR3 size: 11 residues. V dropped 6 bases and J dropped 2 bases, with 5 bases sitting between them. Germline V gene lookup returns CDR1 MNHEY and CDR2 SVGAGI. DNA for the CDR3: TGTGCCAGCAGCCAGACCTACGAGCAGTACTTC. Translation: CASSQTYEQYF.

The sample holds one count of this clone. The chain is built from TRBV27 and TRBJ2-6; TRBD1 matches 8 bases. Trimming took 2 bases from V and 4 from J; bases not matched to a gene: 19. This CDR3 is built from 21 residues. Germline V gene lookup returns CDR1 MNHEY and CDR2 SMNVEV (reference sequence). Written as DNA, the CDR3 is TGTGCCAGCAGTTTAGCAGCACCGGGACAGGCGGAATTAAGAGGGGCCAACGTCCTGACTTTC. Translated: CASSLAAPGQAELRGANVLTF.

CDR3 coding DNA: TGCGCCAGCAGCCAAGACGTTAGGAACACTGAAGCTTTCTTT. Translation gives CASSQDVRNTEAFF. The chain joins TRBV5-1 to TRBJ1-1; D is unresolved. The V gene's germline CDR1 is SGHRS and CDR2 YFSETQ. The CDR3 is 14 residues long. V lost 4 bases and J 1 base, leaving 11 bases between the germline ends. The whole variable domain, filled in from reference TRBV5-1 and TRBJ1-1, reads KAGVTQTPRYLIKTRGQQVTLSCSPISGHRSVSWYQQTPGQGLQFLFEYFSETQRNKGNFPGRFSGRQFSNSRSEMNVSTLELGDSALYLCASSQDVRNTEAFFGQGTRLTVV.

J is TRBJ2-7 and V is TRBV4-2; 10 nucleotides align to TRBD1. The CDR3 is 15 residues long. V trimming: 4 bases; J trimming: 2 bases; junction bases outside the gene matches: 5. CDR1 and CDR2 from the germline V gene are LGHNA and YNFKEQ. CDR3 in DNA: TGTGCCAGCAGCCCCACCGGGACAGGGGCCTACGAGCAGTACTTC. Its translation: CASSPTGTGAYEQYF.

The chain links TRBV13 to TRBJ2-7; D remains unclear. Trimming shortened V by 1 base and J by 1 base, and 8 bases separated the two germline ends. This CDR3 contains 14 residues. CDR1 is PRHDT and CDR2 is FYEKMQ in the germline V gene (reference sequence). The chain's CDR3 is CASSLALESYEQYF. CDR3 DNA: TGTGCCAGCAGCTTAGCCCTCGAATCCTACGAGCAGTACTTC.

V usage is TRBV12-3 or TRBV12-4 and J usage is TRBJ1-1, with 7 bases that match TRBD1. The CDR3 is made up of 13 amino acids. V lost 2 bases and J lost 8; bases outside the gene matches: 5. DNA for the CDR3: TGTGCCAGCAGTTTAAGTAGGACAGGAGAAGCTTTCTTT. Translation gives CASSLSRTGEAFF.

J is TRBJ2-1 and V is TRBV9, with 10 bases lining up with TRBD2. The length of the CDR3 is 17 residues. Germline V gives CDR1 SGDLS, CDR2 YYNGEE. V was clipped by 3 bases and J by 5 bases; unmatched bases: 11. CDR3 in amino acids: CASSARRLAGPNNEQFF. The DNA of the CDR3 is TGTGCCAGCAGCGCTAGGAGACTAGCGGGCCCAAACAATGAGCAGTTCTTC. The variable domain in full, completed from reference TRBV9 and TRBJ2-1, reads DSGVTQTPKHLITATGQRVTLRCSPRSGDLSVYWYQQSLDQGLQFLIQYYNGEERAKGNILERFSAQQFPDLHSELNLSSLELGDSALYFCASSARRLAGPNNEQFFGPGTRLTVL.

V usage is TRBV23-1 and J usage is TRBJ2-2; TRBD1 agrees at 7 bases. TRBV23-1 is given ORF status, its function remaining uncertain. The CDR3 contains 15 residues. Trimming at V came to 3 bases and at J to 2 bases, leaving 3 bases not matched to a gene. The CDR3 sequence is CASSQGQTNTGELFF. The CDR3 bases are TGCGCCAGCAGTCAGGGACAGACAAACACCGGGGAGCTGTTTTTT.

The CDR3 reads CASSPGQGAQGYTF. In nucleotides, the CDR3 is TGCGCCAGTTCCCCGGGACAGGGGGCTCAGGGCTACACCTTC. The rearrangement joins TRBV5-1 to TRBJ1-2; 12 bases match TRBD1. The CDR3 is 14 amino acids. Germline lookup yields CDR1 SGHRS and CDR2 YFSETQ. Germline trimming cut 8 bases from V and 8 bases from J; bases unmatched to any gene: 10.

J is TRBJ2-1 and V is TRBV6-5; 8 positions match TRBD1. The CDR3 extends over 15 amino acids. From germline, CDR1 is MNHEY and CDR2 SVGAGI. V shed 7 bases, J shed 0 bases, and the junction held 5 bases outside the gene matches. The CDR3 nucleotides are TGTGCCAGCACGCTGACAGGGGACTCCTACAATGAGCAGTTCTTC. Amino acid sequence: CASTLTGDSYNEQFF.

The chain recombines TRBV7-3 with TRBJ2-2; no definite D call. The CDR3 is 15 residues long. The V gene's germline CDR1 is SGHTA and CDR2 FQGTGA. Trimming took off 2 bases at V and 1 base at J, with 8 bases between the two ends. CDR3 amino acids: CASSLGLVNTGELFF. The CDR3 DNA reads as TGTGCCAGCAGCTTAGGTCTGGTGAACACCGGGGAGCTGTTTTTT.

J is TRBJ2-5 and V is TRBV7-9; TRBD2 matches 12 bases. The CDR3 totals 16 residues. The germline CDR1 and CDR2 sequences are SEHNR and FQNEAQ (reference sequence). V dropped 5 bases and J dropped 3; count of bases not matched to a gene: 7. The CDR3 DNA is TGTGCCAGCAGCCCGAAGACTAGCGGGAGAGAAGAGACCCAGTACTTC. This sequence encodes CASSPKTSGREETQYF.

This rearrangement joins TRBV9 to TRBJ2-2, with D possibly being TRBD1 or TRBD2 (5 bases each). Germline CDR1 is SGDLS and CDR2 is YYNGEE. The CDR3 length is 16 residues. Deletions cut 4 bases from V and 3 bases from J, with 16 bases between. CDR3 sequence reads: CASSLEGTLYTGELFF. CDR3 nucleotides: TGTGCCAGCAGCCTAGAGGGGACCCTGTACACCGGGGAGCTGTTTTTT.

The CDR3 DNA is TGTGCCAGTAGCAGCAGGGCCCTCGAGGGCGGCTATGGCTACACCTTC. Translation: CASSSRALEGGYGYTF. The V call is TRBV19, the J call TRBJ1-2, with D perhaps TRBD1 (5 bases). The CDR3 sequence is 16 residues long. V gave up 6 bases and J gave up 4 bases, with 21 bases separating them. Germline-derived CDR1 and CDR2 are LNHDA and SQIVND (reference sequence).

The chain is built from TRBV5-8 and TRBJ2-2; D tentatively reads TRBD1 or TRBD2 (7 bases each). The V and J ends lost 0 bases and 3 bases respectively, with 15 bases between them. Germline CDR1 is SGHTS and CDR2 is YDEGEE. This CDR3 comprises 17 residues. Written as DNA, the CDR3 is TGTGCCAGCAGCTTGGCCCCGGGGGGACAGTACACCGGGGAGCTGTTTTTT. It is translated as CASSLAPGGQYTGELFF. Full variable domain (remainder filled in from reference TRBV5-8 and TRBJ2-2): EAGVTQSPTHLIKTRGQQATLRCSPISGHTSVYWYQQALGLGLQFLLWYDEGEERNRGNFPPRFSGRQFPNYSSELNVNALELEDSALYLCASSLAPGGQYTGELFFGEGSRLTVL.

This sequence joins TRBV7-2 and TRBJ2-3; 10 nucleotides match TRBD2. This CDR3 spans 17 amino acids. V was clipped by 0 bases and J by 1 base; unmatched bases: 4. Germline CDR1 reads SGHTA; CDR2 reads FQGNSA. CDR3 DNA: TGTGCCAGCAGCTTAGCGGGGGGGACTAGCGGCACAGATACGCAGTATTTT. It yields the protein CASSLAGGTSGTDTQYF.

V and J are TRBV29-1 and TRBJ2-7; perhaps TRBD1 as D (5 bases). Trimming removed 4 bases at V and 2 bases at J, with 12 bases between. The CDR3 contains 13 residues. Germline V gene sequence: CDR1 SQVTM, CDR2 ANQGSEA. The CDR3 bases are TGCAGCGTTGGGGCAGGGTCCCCCTACGAGCAGTACTTC. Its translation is CSVGAGSPYEQYF.

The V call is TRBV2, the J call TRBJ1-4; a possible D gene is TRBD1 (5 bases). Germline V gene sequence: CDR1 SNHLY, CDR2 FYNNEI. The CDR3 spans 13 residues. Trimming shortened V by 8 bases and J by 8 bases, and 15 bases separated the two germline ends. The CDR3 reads CASGGTGREKLFF. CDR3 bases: TGTGCCAGCGGAGGGACCGGGCGCGAAAAACTGTTTTTT.

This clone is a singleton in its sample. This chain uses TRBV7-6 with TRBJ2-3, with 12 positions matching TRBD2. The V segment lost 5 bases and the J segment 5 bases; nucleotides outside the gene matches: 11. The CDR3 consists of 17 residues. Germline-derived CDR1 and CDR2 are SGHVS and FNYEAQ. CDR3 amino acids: CASSLKPGGLAGDTQYF. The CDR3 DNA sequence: TGTGCCAGCAGCCTAAAGCCAGGGGGACTAGCGGGAGATACGCAGTATTTT.

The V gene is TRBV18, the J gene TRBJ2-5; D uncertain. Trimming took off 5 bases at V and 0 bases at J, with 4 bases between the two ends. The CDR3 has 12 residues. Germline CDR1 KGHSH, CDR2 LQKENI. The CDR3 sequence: CASSTDQETQYF. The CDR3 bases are TGTGCCAGCTCAACCGACCAAGAGACCCAGTACTTC.

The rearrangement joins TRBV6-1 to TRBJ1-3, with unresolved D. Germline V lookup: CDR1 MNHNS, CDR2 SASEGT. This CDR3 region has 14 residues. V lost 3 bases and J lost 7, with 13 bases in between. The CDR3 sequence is CASSEHIRANTIYF. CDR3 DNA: TGTGCCAGCAGTGAGCATATCAGAGCGAACACCATATATTTT.